This TCR beta chain was documented in a study of T cell repertoires in cytomegalovirus infection. Study summary: Based on public TCR beta signatures, there were indications of CMV infection and of a matching HLA type.

This clonotype has a count of ten or more. Using its own MiXCR run on the reads, TCRdb lists one record per CDR3 protein. The data contain over 300,000 distinct CDR3 sequences, roughly a sixth of them singletons. Germline values: CDR1 SGHTA, CDR2 FQGNSA. Trimming left V 5 bases short and J 1 base short, with 11 bases between. The CDR3 covers 14 residues. Sequences were obtained from PBMCs. This chain links TRBV7-2 with TRBJ2-5; D is possibly TRBD1 (6 bases). This receptor was taken from a human donor in good health (CMV status not recorded). Some clones in this sample may be carry-over from other donors' samples. DNA for the CDR3: TGTGCCAGCAGCCCCCTAGGGGGCCAAGAGACCCAGTACTTC. Translating gives CASSPLGGQETQYF.